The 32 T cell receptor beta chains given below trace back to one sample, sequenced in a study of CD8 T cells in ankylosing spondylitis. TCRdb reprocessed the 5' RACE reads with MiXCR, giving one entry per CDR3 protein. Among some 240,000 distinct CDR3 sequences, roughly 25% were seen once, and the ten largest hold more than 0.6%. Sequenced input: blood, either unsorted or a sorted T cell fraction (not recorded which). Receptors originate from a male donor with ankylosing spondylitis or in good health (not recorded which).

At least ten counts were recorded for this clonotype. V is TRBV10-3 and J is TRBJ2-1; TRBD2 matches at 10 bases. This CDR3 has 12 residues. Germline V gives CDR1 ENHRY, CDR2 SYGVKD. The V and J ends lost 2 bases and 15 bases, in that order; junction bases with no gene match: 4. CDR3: CAISEAGLAMFF. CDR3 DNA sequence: TGTGCCATCAGTGAGGCGGGACTAGCGATGTTCTTC.

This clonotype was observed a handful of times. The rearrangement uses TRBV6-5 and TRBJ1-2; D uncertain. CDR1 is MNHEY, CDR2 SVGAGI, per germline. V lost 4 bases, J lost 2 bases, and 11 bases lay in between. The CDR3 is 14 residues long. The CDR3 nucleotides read TGTGCCAGCAGTTGGCGAAGGGAGAACTATGGCTACACCTTC. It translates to CASSWRRENYGYTF.

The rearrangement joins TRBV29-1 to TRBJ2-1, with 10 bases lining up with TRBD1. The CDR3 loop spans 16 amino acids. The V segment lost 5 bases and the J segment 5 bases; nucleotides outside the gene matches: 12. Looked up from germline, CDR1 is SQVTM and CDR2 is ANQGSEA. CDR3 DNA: TGCAGCGTTCCCCAGGGCGGGACAGGGGATGACAATGAGCAGTTCTTC. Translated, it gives CSVPQGGTGDDNEQFF.

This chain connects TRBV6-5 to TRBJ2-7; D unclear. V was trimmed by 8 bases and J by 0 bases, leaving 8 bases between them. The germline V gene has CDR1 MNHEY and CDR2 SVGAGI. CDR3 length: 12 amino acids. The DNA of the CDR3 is TGTGCCAGCCCTGATAGCTCCTACGAGCAGTACTTC. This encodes CASPDSSYEQYF.

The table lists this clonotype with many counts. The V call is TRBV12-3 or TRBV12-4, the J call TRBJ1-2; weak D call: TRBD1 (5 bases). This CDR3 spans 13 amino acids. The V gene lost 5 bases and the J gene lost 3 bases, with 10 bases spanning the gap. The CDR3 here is CASSNQGYYGYTF. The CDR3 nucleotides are TGTGCCAGCAGTAACCAGGGATACTATGGCTACACCTTC.

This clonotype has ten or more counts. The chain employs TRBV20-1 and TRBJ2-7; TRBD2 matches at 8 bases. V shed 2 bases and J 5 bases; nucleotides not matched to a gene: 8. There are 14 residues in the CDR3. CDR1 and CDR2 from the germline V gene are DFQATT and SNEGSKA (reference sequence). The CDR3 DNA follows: TGCAGTGCTAGACCCTGGACTAGCAGCAACGAGCAGTACTTC. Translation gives CSARPWTSSNEQYF.

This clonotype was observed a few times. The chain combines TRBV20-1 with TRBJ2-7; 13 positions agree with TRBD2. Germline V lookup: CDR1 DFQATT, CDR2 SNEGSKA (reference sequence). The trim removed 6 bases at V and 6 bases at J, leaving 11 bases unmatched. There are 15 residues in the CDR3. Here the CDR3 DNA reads TGCAGTGCAAGACTAGCGGGGGGCCCTCGGGGCGAGCAGTACTTC. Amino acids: CSARLAGGPRGEQYF.

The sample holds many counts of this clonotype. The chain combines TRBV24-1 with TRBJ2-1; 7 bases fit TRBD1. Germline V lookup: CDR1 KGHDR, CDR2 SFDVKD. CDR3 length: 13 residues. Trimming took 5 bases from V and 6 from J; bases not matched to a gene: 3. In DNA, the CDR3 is TGTGCCACCAGTGTTCCAGGGGGCAATGAGCAGTTCTTC. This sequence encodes CATSVPGGNEQFF.

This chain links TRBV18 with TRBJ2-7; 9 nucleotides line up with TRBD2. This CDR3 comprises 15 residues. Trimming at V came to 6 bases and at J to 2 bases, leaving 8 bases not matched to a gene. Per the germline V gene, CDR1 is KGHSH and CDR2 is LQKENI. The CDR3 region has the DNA TGTGCCAGCTCGCGGGGCGGGGGGGACACCTACGAGCAGTACTTC. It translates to CASSRGGGDTYEQYF.

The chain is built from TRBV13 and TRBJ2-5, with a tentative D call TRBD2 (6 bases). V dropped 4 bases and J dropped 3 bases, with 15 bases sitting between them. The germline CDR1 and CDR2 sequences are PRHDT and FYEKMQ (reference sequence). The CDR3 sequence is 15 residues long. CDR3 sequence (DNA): TGTGCCAGCAGCTCCGAGGAGGGTACGAAAGAGACCCAGTACTTC. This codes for CASSSEEGTKETQYF.

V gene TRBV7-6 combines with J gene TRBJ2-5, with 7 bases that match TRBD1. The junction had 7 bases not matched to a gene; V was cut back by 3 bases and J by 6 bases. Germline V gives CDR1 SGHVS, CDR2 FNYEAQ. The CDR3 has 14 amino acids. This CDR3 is CASSLGQGVKTQYF. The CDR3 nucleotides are TGTGCCAGCAGCTTGGGCCAGGGGGTTAAGACCCAGTACTTC.

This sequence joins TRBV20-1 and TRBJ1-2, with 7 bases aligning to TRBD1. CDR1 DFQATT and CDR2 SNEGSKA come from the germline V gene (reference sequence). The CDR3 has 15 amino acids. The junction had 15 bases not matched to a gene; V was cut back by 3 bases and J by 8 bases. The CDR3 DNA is TGCAGTGCTAGTCCCTCGACAGGGACTGATTTAGGCTACACCTTC. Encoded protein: CSASPSTGTDLGYTF.

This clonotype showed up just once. The DNA for the CDR3 is TGTGCCACCAGCAGAGATGTCCAATTCTACGAGCAGTACTTC. Translating gives CATSRDVQFYEQYF. This sequence joins TRBV15 and TRBJ2-7; D is undetermined. From germline, CDR1 is LNHNV and CDR2 YYDKDF (reference sequence). The CDR3 consists of 14 residues. The germline V and J ends were trimmed by 0 bases and 3 bases, with 9 bases remaining between them.

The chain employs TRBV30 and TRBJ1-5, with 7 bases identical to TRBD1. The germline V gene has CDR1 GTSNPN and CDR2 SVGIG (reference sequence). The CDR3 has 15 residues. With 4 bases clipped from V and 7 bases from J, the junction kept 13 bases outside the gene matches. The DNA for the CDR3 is TGTGCCTGGATAACTCTACAGGGGAGAGACCAGCCCCAGCATTTT. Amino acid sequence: CAWITLQGRDQPQHF.

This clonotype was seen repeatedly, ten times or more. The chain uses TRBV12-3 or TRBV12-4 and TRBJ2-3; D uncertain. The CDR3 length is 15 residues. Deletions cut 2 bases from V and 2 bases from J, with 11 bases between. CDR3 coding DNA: TGTGCCAGCAGTTTATTTCCTCGTTCCACAGATACGCAGTATTTT. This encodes CASSLFPRSTDTQYF.

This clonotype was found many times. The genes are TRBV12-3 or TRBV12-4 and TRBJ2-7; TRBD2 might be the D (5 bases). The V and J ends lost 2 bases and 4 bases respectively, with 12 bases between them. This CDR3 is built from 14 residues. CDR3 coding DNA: TGTGCCAGCAGTTTAACTAGTCTGGCATACGAGCAGTACTTC. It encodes CASSLTSLAYEQYF.

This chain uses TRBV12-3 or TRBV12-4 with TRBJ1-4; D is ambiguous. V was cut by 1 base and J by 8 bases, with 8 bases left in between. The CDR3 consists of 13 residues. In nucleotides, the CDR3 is TGTGCCAGCAGTTTAGTCAGTCTCGAAAAACTGTTTTTT. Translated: CASSLVSLEKLFF.

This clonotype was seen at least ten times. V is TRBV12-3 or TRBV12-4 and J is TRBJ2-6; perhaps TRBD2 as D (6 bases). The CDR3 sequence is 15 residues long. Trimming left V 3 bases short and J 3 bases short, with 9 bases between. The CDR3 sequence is CASSFGGHGANVLTF. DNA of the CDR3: TGTGCCAGCAGTTTCGGGGGTCATGGGGCCAACGTCCTGACTTTC.

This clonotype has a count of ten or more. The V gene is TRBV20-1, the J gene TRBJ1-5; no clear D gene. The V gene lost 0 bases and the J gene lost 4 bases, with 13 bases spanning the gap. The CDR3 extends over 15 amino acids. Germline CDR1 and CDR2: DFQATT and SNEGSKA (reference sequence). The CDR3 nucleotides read TGCAGTGCTAGAGATGACGGGGTAGGGAATCAGCCCCAGCATTTT. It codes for CSARDDGVGNQPQHF.

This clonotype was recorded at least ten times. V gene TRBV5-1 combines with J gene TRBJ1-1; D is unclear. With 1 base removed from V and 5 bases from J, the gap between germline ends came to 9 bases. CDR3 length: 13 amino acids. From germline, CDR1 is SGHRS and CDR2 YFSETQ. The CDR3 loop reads CASSLSTRTEAFF. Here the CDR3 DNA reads TGCGCCAGCAGCTTGTCTACTAGGACTGAAGCTTTCTTT.

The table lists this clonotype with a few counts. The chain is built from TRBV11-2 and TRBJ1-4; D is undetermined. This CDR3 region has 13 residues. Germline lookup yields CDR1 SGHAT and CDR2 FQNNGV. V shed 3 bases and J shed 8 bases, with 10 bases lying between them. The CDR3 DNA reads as TGTGCCAGCAGCTTCCGGCGAGGGGAAAAACTGTTTTTT. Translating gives CASSFRRGEKLFF.

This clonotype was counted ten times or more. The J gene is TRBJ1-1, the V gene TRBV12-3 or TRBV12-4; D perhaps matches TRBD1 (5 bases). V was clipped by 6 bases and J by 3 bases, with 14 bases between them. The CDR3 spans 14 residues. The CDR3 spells CASRRAGRDTEAFF. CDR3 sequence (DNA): TGTGCCAGCAGGAGGGCGGGGCGCGACACTGAAGCTTTCTTT.

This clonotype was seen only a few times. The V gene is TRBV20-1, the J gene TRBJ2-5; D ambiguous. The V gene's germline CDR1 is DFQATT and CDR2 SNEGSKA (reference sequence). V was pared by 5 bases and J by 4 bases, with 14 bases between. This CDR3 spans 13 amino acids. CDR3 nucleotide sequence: TGCAGTGCTGGAGCGATGCAAGCAGAGACCCAGTACTTC. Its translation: CSAGAMQAETQYF.

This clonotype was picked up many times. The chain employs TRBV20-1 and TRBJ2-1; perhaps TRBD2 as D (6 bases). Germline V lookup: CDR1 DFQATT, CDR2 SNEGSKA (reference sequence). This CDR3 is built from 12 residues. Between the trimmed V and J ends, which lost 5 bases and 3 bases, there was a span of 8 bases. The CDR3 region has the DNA TGCAGTGCTGGGGAGGACTACAATGAGCAGTTCTTC. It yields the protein CSAGEDYNEQFF.

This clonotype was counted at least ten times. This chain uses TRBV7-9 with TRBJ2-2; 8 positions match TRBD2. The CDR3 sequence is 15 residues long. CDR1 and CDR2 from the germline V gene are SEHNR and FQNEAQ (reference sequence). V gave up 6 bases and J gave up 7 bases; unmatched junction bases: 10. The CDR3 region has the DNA TGTGCCAGCAGGTCTAAGCGGGGGCTGATCGGGGAGCTGTTTTTT. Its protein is CASRSKRGLIGELFF.

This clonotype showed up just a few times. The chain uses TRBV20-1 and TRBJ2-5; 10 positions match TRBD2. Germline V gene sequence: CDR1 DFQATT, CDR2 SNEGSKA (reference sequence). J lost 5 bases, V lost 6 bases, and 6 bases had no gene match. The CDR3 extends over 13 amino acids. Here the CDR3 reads CSARRTSGETQYF. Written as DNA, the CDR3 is TGCAGTGCCAGAAGGACTAGCGGCGAGACCCAGTACTTC.

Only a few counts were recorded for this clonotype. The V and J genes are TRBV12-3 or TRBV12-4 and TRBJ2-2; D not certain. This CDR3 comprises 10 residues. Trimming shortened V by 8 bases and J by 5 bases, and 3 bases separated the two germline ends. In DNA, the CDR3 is TGTGCCAGCGGAACCGGGGAGCTGTTTTTT. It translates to CASGTGELFF.

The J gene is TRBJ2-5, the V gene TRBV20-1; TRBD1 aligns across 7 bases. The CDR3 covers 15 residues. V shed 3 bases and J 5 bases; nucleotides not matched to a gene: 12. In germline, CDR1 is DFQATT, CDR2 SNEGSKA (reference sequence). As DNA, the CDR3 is TGCAGTGCTAGGGGGCTTGACAGGGACCTCGAGACCCAGTACTTC. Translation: CSARGLDRDLETQYF.

For the CDR3, the DNA is TGCAGTGCTAGACCCTACTACAATGAGCAGTTCTTC. This encodes CSARPYYNEQFF. The chain has TRBV20-1 and TRBJ2-1; D unresolved. The germline gives CDR1 DFQATT, CDR2 SNEGSKA (reference sequence). The CDR3 extends over 12 amino acids. The V gene lost 2 bases and the J gene lost 3 bases, with 5 bases spanning the gap.

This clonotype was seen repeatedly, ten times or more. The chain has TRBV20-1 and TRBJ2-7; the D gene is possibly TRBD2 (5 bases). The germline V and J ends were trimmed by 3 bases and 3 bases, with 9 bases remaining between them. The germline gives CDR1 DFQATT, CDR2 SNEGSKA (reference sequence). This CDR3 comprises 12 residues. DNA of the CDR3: TGCAGTGCTAGGGCGGACTTCTACGAGCAGTACTTC. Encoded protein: CSARADFYEQYF.

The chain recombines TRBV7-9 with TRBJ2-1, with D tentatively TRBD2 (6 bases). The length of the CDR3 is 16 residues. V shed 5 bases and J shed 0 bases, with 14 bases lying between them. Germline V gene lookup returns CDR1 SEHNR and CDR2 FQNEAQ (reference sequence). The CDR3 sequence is CASSPRGSSSYNEQFF. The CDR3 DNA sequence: TGTGCCAGCAGCCCCCGGGGGTCCAGCTCCTACAATGAGCAGTTCTTC.

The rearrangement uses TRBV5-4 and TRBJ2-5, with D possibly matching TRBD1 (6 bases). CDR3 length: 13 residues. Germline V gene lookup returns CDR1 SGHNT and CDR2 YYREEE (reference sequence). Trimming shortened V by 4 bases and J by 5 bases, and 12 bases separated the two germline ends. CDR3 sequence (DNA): TGTGCCAGCAGCATTGGACAGTGGGAGACCCAGTACTTC. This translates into CASSIGQWETQYF.